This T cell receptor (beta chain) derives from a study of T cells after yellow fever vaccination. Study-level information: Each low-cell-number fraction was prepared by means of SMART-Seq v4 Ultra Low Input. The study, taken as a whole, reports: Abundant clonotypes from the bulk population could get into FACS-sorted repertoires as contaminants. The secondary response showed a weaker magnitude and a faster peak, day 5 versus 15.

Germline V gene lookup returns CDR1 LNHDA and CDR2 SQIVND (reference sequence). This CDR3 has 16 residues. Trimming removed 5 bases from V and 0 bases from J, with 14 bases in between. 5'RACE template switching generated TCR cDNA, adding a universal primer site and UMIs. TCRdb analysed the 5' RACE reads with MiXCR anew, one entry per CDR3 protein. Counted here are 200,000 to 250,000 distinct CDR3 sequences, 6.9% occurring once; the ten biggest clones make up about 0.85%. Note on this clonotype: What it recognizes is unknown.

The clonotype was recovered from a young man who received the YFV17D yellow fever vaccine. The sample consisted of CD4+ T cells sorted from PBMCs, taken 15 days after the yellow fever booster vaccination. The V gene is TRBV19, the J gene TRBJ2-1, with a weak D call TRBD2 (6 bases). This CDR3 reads CASSPLARSSYNEQFF. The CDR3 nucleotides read TGTGCCAGTAGTCCTCTAGCGAGGAGCTCCTACAATGAGCAGTTCTTC.